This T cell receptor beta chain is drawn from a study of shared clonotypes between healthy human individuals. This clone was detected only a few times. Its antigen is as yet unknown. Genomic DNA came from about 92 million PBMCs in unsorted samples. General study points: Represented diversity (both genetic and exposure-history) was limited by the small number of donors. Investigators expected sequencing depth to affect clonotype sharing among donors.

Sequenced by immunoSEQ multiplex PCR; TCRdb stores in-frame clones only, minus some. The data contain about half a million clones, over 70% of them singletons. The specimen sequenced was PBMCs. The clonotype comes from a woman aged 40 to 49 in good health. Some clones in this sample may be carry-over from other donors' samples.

In DNA form, the CDR3 reads TGTGCCAGTAGTTCCCGGACTGTCGGTCAGCCCCAGCATTTT. It specifies CASSSRTVGQPQHF. This chain uses TRBV19 with TRBJ1-5; D is unresolved. The germline V gene encodes CDR1 LNHDA and CDR2 SQIVND (reference sequence). The CDR3 sequence is 14 residues long. V lost 5 bases and J 6 bases, leaving 14 bases between the germline ends.